This record concerns one T cell receptor (beta chain) sequence. The data originate from a study of blood T cell repertoires in COVID-19. Study at large: Sources were T cells, B-cell-depleted T cells, or PBMCs; the material itself was cDNA or gDNA.

In germline, CDR1 is SGDLS, CDR2 YYNGEE. The ends lost 4 bases at V and 4 bases at J; junction bases unmatched: 11. The CDR3 spans 17 residues. Generated by immunoSEQ multiplex PCR, the TCRdb table keeps only in-frame clones and is missing some. The table includes around 340,000 clones, about 86% detected once. The rearrangement joins TRBV9 to TRBJ1-1, with TRBD1 matching 12 bases. Source material: peripheral blood. This TCR came from a woman in her fifties or sixties with COVID-19, enrolled during active disease. DNA for the CDR3: TGTGCCAGCAGCCCCCCTGGGACAGGGGGCGCGGGCACTGAAGCTTTCTTT. Translating it yields CASSPPGTGGAGTEAFF.